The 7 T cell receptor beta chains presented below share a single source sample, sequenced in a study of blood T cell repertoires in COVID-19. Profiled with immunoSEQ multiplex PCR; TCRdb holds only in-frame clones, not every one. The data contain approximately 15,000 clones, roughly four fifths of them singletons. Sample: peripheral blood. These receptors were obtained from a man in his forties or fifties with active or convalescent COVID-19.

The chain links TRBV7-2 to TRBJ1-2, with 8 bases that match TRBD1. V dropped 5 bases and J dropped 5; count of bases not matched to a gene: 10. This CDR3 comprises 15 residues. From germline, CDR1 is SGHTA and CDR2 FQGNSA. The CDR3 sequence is CASSARDRGGYGYTF. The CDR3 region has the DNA TGTGCCAGCAGCGCACGTGACAGGGGCGGATATGGCTACACCTTC.

CDR3 bases: TGTGCTAGTGGTCTAAGAGGAATGAACACTGAAGCTTTCTTT. This sequence encodes CASGLRGMNTEAFF. V gene TRBV12-5 combines with J gene TRBJ1-1; D is undetermined. CDR3 length: 14 amino acids. Between the trimmed V and J ends, which lost 5 bases and 0 bases, there was a span of 10 bases. CDR1 and CDR2 (germline): LGHNT, FRNRAP. Drawing the rest from reference TRBV12-5 and TRBJ1-1, the complete variable domain is DARVTQTPRHKVTEMGQEVTMRCQPILGHNTVFWYRQTMMQGLELLAYFRNRAPLDDSGMPKDRFSAEMPDATLATLKIQPSEPRDSAVYFCASGLRGMNTEAFFGQGTRLTVV.

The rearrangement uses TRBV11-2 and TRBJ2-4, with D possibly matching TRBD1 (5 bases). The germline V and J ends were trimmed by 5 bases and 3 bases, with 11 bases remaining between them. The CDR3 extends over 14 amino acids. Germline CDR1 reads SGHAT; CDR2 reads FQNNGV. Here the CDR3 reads CASSHDRNKNIQYF. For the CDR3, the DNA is TGTGCCAGCAGCCATGACAGAAACAAAAACATTCAGTACTTC.

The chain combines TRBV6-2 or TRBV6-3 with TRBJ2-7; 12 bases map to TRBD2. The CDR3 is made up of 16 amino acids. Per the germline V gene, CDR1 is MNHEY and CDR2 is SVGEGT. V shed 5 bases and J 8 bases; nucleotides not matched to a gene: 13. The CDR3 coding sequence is TGTGCCAGCAGTCCATACCTAGCGGGAGGGACTTCTAAGCAGTACTTC. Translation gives CASSPYLAGGTSKQYF.

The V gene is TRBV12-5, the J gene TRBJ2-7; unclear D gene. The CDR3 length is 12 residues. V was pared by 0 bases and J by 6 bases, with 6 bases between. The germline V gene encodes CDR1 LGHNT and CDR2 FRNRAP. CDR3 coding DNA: TGTGCTAGTGGTTTGGTCGAGATCGAGCAGTACTTC. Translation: CASGLVEIEQYF.

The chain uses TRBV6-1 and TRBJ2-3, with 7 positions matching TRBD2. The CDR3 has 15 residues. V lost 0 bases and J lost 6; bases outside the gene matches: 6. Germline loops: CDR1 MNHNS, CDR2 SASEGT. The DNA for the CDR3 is TGTGCCAGCAGTGAAGCTCGGGGGGTGGTGGATACGCAGTATTTT. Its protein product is CASSEARGVVDTQYF.

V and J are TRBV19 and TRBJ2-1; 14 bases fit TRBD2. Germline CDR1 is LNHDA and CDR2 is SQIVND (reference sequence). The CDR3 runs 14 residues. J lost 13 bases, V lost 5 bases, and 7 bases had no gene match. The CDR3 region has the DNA TGTGCCAGTAGTCCGGGACTAGCGGGAGCTCGCCAGTTCTTC. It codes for CASSPGLAGARQFF.